This T cell receptor beta chain emerged from a study of OX40 agonist ivuxolimab in advanced cancers. In the study overall: Three patients, one with hepatocellular carcinoma and two with cutaneous melanoma, achieved partial responses. Study findings and constraints: Clonal expansion by week 6 occurred in CD4+ and CD8+ blood T cells (at 0.1 to 3.0 mg/kg).

Sequencing used immunoSEQ multiplex PCR; TCRdb keeps in-frame clones, though not all of them. Counted here are roughly 40,000 clones, around 92% occurring once; the ten biggest clones make up about 15%. Germline loops: CDR1 MGHRA, CDR2 YSYEKL. The V end lost 1 base, the J end lost 3 bases, and 12 bases lay between the germline ends. The CDR3 is 15 amino acids. This clone showed up just once. Its antigen is not known. This specimen was CD4+ or CD8+ T cells sorted from blood, taken in a trial of the OX40 agonist ivuxolimab. The receptor was isolated from an adult with an advanced solid tumor such as melanoma, head and neck, liver or kidney cancer. The chain uses TRBV4-1 and TRBJ1-2; no reliable D call. The CDR3 DNA sequence: TGCGCCAGCAGCCAAGGGGGAGGTTTTGACTATGGCTACACCTTC. Protein product: CASSQGGGFDYGYTF.